The entry below gives a single T cell receptor beta chain sequence along with its context. This entry comes from a study of blood T cell repertoires in COVID-19. Study details: Acute and convalescent COVID-19 samples came from the United States, Italy and Spain. Sources were T cells, B-cell-depleted T cells, or PBMCs; the material itself was cDNA or gDNA.

Looked up from germline, CDR1 is MDHEN and CDR2 is SYDVKM. J was trimmed by 3 bases and V by 4 bases; bases with no gene match: 11. This CDR3 region has 16 residues. Study processing details: Estimation of nucleated cell counts relied on the amplification of reference gene primers. The repertoire was sequenced with immunoSEQ multiplex PCR; TCRdb's copy has only in-frame clones and lacks some. The V and J calls and the clone size are those of that table, but D and trimming were determined from the DNA. The data show around 140,000 clones, around 86% seen once. V usage is TRBV28 and J usage is TRBJ1-1, with 7 bases identical to TRBD1. The receptor was derived from a human donor in a cohort sampled during active COVID-19. Sample: peripheral blood. The CDR3 reads CASSYDRVQGDTEAFF. DNA for the CDR3: TGTGCCAGCAGTTACGACAGGGTCCAAGGGGACACTGAAGCTTTCTTT.